This TCR beta chain was identified during a study of a mutant IDH1 vaccine in newly diagnosed glioma. Overall study: All eight of the vaccinations patients received fell in weeks 1, 3, 5, 7, 11, 15, 19 and 23.

The time point was: week 11, during vaccination. Topical imiquimod accompanied each vaccine dose, which consisted of 300 ug of mutant IDH1 20-mer peptide. Assay used: immunoSEQ multiplex PCR; TCRdb lists only in-frame clones, some missing. The profile shows about 61,000 clones, about four fifths of them singletons. Comment on this clone: Antigen: not known.

The germline CDR1 and CDR2 sequences are MNHEY and SVGAGI. Trimming took off 0 bases at V and 5 bases at J, with 13 bases between the two ends. This CDR3 has 16 residues. Overall study findings and caveats: In just under 95% of patients, immune responses induced by the vaccine occurred. Changes in the top peripheral T cell clonotypes seemingly had no bearing on pseudoprogression.

The chain joins TRBV6-5 to TRBJ2-2; D not resolved. The TCR sequence derives from a man aged 45-60 years with glioma. Source: PBMCs, taken from a glioma patient whose treatment included an IDH1 peptide vaccine. The CDR3 sequence: CASSYSYLLDTGELFF. The CDR3 DNA follows: TGTGCCAGCAGTTACTCTTATCTTTTGGATACCGGGGAGCTGTTTTTT.